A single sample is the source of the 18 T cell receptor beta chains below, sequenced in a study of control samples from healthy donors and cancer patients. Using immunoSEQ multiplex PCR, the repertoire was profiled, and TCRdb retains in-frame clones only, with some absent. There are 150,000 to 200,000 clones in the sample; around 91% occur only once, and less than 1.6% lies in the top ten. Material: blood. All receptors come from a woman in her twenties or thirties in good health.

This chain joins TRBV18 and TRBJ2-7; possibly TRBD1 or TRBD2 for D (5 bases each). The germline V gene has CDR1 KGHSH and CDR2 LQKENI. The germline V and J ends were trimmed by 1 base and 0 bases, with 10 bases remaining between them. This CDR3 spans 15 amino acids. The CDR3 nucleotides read TGTGCCAGCTCACCACGCGCAGGGAGCTCCTACGAGCAGTACTTC. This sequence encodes CASSPRAGSSYEQYF. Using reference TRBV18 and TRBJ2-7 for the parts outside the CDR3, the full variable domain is NAGVMQNPRHLVRRRGQEARLRCSPMKGHSHVYWYRQLPEEGLKFMVYLQKENIIDESGMPKERFSAEFPKEGPSILRIQQVVRGDSAAYFCASSPRAGSSYEQYFGPGTRLTVT.

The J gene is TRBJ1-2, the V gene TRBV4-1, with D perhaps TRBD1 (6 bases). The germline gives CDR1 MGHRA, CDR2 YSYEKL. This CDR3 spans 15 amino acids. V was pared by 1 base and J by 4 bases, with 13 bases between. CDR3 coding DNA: TGCGCCAGCAGCCAAGGGAATTCAGGGGCCTATGGCTACACCTTC. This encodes CASSQGNSGAYGYTF.

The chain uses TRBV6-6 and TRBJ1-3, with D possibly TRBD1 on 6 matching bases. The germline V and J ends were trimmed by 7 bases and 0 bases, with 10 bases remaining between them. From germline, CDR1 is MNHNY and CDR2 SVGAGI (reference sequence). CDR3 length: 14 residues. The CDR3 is CASMLGGSGNTIYF. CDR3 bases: TGTGCCAGCATGCTAGGGGGCTCTGGAAACACCATATATTTT.

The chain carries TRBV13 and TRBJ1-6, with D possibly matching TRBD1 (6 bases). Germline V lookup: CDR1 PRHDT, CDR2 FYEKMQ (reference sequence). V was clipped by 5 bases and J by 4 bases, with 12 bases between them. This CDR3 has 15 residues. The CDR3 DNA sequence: TGTGCCAGCAGCCCCAGACAGGAATATAATTCACCCCTCCACTTT. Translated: CASSPRQEYNSPLHF.

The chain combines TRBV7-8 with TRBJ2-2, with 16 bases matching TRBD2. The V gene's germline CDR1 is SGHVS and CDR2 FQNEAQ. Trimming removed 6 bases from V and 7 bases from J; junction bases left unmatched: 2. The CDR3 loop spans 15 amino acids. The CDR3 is CASRGLAGGGGELFF. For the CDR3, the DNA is TGTGCCAGCAGGGGACTAGCGGGAGGGGGCGGGGAGCTGTTTTTT.

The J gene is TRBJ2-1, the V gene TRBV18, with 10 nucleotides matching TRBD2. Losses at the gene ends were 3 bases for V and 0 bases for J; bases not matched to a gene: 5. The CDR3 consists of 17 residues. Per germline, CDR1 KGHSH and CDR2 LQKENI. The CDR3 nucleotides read TGTGCCAGCTCACCTAGCGGGGGGACGAGCTCCTACAATGAGCAGTTCTTC. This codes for CASSPSGGTSSYNEQFF.

CDR3 DNA: TGTGCCAGCAGTGACTCGCGGGGGGGCCACAATGAGCAGTTCTTC. It translates to CASSDSRGGHNEQFF. The chain uses TRBV6-4 and TRBJ2-1; TRBD2 matches 9 bases. The V and J ends lost 0 bases and 5 bases, in that order; junction bases with no gene match: 2. This CDR3 is 15 amino acids long. Germline V CDR1 and CDR2: MRHNA, SNTAGT.

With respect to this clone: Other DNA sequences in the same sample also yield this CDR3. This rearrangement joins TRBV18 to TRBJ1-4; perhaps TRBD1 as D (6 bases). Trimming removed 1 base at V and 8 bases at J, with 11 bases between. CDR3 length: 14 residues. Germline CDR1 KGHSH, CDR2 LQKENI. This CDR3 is CASSPRQGNEKLFF. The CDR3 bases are TGTGCCAGCTCACCACGGCAGGGGAACGAAAAACTGTTTTTT. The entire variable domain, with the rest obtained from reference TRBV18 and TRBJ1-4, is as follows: NAGVMQNPRHLVRRRGQEARLRCSPMKGHSHVYWYRQLPEEGLKFMVYLQKENIIDESGMPKERFSAEFPKEGPSILRIQQVVRGDSAAYFCASSPRQGNEKLFFGSGTQLSVL.

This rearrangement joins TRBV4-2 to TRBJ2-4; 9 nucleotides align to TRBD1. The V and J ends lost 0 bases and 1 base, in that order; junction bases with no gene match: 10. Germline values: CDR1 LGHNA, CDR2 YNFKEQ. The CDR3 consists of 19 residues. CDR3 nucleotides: TGTGCCAGCAGCCAAGAGGGACAGGGAGGTGGTCAGGCCAAAAACATTCAGTACTTC. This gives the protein CASSQEGQGGGQAKNIQYF.

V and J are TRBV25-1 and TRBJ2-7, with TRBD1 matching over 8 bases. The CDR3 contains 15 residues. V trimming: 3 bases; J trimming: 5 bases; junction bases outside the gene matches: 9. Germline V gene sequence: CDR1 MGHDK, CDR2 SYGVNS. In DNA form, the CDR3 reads TGTGCCAGCAGTGACCTCCCGGGACAGGCAAACGAGCAGTACTTC. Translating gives CASSDLPGQANEQYF.

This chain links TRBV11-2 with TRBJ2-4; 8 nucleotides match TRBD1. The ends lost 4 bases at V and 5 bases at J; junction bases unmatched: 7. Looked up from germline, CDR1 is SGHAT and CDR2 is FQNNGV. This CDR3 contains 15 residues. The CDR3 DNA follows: TGTGCCAGCAGCTCGCAGGGGGCTGGGGAAAACATTCAGTACTTC. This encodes CASSSQGAGENIQYF. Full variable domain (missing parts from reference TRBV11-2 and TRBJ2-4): EAGVAQSPRYKIIEKRQSVAFWCNPISGHATLYWYQQILGQGPKLLIQFQNNGVVDDSQLPKDRFSAERLKGVDSTLKIQPAKLEDSAVYLCASSSQGAGENIQYFGAGTRLSVL.

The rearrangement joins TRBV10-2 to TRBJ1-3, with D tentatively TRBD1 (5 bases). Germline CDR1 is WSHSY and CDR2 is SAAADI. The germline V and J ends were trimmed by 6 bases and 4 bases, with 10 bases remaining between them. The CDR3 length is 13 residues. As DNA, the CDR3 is TGCGCCAGCAGCAGGGTGCGCGGAAACACCATATATTTT. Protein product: CASSRVRGNTIYF.

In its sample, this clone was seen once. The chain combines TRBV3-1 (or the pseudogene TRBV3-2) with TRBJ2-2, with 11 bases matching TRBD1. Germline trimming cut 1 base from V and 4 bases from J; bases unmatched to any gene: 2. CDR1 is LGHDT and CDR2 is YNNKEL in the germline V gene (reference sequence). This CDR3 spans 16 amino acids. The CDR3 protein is CASSQGTGGFTGELFF. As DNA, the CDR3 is TGTGCCAGCAGCCAAGGGACAGGGGGCTTCACCGGGGAGCTGTTTTTT.

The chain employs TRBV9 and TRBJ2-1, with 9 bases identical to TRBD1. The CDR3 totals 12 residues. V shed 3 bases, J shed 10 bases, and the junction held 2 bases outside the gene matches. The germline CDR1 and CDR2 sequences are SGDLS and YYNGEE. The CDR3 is CASSAGTGEQFF. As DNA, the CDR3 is TGTGCCAGCAGCGCCGGGACAGGGGAGCAGTTCTTC.

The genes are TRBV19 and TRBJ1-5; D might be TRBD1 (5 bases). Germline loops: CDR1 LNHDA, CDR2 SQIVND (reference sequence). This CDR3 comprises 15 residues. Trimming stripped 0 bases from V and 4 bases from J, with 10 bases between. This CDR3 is CASSIDPAGNQPQHF. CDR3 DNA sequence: TGTGCCAGTAGTATAGATCCGGCAGGGAATCAGCCCCAGCATTTT. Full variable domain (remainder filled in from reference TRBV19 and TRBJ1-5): DGGITQSPKYLFRKEGQNVTLSCEQNLNHDAMYWYRQDPGQGLRLIYYSQIVNDFQKGDIAEGYSVSREKKESFPLTVTSAQKNPTAFYLCASSIDPAGNQPQHFGDGTRLSIL.

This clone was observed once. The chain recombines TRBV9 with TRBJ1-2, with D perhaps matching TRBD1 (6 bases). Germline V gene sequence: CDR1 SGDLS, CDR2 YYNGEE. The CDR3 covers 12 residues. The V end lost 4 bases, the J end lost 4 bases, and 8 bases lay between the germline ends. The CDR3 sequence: CASSLQGYGYTF. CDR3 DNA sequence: TGTGCCAGCAGCCTACAGGGCTATGGCTACACCTTC.

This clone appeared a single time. CDR3 nucleotides: TGTGCCAGCTCACCACAGGGTATGGTGGACACCATATATTTT. This translates into CASSPQGMVDTIYF. The V gene is TRBV18, the J gene TRBJ1-3; D uncertain. Germline CDR1 KGHSH, CDR2 LQKENI. The CDR3 extends over 14 amino acids. The V end was cut by 1 base, the J end by 8 bases, with 12 bases between.

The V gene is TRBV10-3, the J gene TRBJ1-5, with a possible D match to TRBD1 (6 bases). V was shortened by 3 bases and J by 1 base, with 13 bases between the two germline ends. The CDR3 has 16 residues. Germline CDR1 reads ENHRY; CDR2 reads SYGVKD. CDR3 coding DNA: TGTGCCATCAGTGACGGGGGGGGCGGAAGCAATCAGCCCCAGCATTTT. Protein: CAISDGGGGSNQPQHF.